What follows describes a single T cell receptor beta chain. This entry comes from a study of blood T cell repertoires in COVID-19. Study processing details: Cell counts per sample came from amplifying reference gene primers. Here immunoSEQ multiplex PCR was the method, and the copy in TCRdb shows in-frame clones only, minus some. V and J calls and clone size are those listed in that table; D and trimming were worked out from the DNA. The sample includes fewer than 500,000 clones, roughly nine tenths of them seen just once. Participants were aged 18 to 89 years, lived in around 25 US areas, and enrolled virtually. CDR1 is MNHEY and CDR2 is SVGAGI in the germline V gene. V lost 10 bases and J 9 bases, leaving 16 bases between the germline ends. There are 12 residues in the CDR3.

The specimen was PBMCs or T cells enriched from blood (not recorded which). The chain has TRBV6-5 and TRBJ2-1, with D tentatively TRBD1 (6 bases). The TCR sequence derives from a man younger than 40 who had recovered from COVID-19. CDR3 DNA: TGTGCCACCTCGGACAGATTCGGTGAGCAGTTCTTC. It translates to CATSDRFGEQFF.